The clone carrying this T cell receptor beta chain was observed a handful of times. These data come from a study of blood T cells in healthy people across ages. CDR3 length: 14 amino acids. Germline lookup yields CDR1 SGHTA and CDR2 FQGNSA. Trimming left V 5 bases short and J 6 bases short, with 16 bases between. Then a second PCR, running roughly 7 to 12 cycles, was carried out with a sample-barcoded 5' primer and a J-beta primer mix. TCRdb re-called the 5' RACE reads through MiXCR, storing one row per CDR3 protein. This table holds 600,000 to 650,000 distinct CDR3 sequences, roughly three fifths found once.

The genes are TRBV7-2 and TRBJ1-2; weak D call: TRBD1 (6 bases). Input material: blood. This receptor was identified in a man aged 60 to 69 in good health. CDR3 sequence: CASSPQGPLNGYTF. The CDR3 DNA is TGTGCCAGCAGCCCTCAGGGGCCCCTGAATGGCTACACCTTC.